The present TCR beta chain was sequenced within a study of blood T cell repertoires in COVID-19. Profiling relied on immunoSEQ multiplex PCR, and the TCRdb table lists in-frame clones only, not all of them. The table lists 200,000 to 250,000 clones, less than 85% of them singletons. Per the germline V gene, CDR1 is SGHRS and CDR2 is YFSETQ. V lost 3 bases and J lost 4; bases outside the gene matches: 6. The CDR3 extends over 15 amino acids. During active infection, Seattle patients enrolled and were then monitored through disease. V usage is TRBV5-1 and J usage is TRBJ2-1, with 8 positions matching TRBD1. This TCR came from an elderly woman with COVID-19, enrolled during active disease. The sample consisted of peripheral blood. CDR3 residues: CASSWTGTGYNEQFF. DNA for the CDR3: TGCGCCAGCAGCTGGACCGGGACAGGATACAATGAGCAGTTCTTC.